The 15 T cell receptor beta chains below all came from one sample that was sequenced in a study of blood T cell repertoires in COVID-19. Using immunoSEQ multiplex PCR, the repertoire was profiled, and TCRdb retains in-frame clones only, with some absent. The sample lists about 240,000 clones, roughly 88% occurring once. Sequencing used peripheral blood. The receptors derive from a man older than 75 with acute or convalescent COVID-19.

The V call is TRBV6-5, the J call TRBJ1-6; the match to TRBD1 covers 7 bases. The V gene's germline CDR1 is MNHEY and CDR2 SVGAGI. This CDR3 is built from 14 residues. J gave up 11 bases and V 6 bases, and 10 bases lay outside the gene matches. Written as DNA, the CDR3 is TGTGCCAGCAGAAGACAGGGAAGTTTTACACCCCTCCACTTT. The encoded protein is CASRRQGSFTPLHF.

The V and J genes are TRBV28 and TRBJ1-2; D ambiguous. CDR3 size: 13 residues. In germline, CDR1 is MDHEN, CDR2 SYDVKM. Trimming cost V 2 bases and J 2 bases, with 6 bases left between them. The CDR3 bases are TGTGCCAGCAGTTTAAGGAGGAACTATGGCTACACCTTC. It yields the protein CASSLRRNYGYTF.

The chain combines TRBV29-1 with TRBJ2-5, with D possibly matching TRBD2 (6 bases). Germline V gene sequence: CDR1 SQVTM, CDR2 ANQGSEA. This CDR3 comprises 12 residues. The V end lost 5 bases, the J end lost 4 bases, and 11 bases lay between the germline ends. CDR3 coding DNA: TGCAGCGTTAGCCCCGGGGGAGAGACCCAGTACTTC. Amino acid sequence: CSVSPGGETQYF.

This chain connects TRBV28 to TRBJ1-1; tentatively, D is TRBD1 (5 bases). The germline V gene encodes CDR1 MDHEN and CDR2 SYDVKM. There are 15 residues in the CDR3. The V gene lost 8 bases and the J gene lost 2 bases, with 18 bases spanning the gap. The CDR3 nucleotides are TGTGCCAGCGGTTCAGGGTTGAATAGAAACACTGAAGCTTTCTTT. Its translation: CASGSGLNRNTEAFF.

This rearrangement joins TRBV19 to TRBJ1-6, with TRBD1 matching over 8 bases. V lost 5 bases and J lost 10; bases outside the gene matches: 7. This CDR3 is 14 amino acids long. Looked up from germline, CDR1 is LNHDA and CDR2 is SQIVND (reference sequence). The CDR3 loop reads CASSADRGTSPLHF. The CDR3 DNA reads TGTGCCAGTAGTGCTGACAGGGGAACATCACCCCTCCACTTT.

In its sample, this clone was seen once. The chain couples TRBV7-2 to TRBJ1-1; a weak D match, TRBD1 (5 bases). Between the trimmed V and J ends, which lost 0 bases and 7 bases, there was a span of 12 bases. The germline gives CDR1 SGHTA, CDR2 FQGNSA. CDR3 length: 14 amino acids. In DNA, the CDR3 is TGTGCCAGCAGCTTAGCCGGGGGGATGGATGAAGCTTTCTTT. Its translation is CASSLAGGMDEAFF. Using reference TRBV7-2 and TRBJ1-1 for the parts outside the CDR3, the full variable domain is GAGVSQSPSNKVTEKGKDVELRCDPISGHTALYWYRQSLGQGLEFLIYFQGNSAPDKSGLPSDRFSAERTGGSVSTLTIQRTQQEDSAVYLCASSLAGGMDEAFFGQGTRLTVV.

This clone appeared a single time. The chain uses TRBV5-1 and TRBJ1-1; D gene unclear. The germline CDR1 and CDR2 sequences are SGHRS and YFSETQ. This CDR3 comprises 14 residues. V dropped 5 bases and J dropped 1 base, with 12 bases sitting between them. The CDR3 region is CASRMVGQNTEAFF. CDR3 DNA sequence: TGCGCCAGCAGAATGGTTGGGCAGAACACTGAAGCTTTCTTT.

The DNA for the CDR3 is TGTGCCAGCAAATCAGGTTACGGGAGCTCCTACAATGAGCAGTTCTTC. Its protein is CASKSGYGSSYNEQFF. The chain couples TRBV2 to TRBJ2-1, with a weak D call TRBD2 (6 bases). CDR1 SNHLY and CDR2 FYNNEI come from the germline V gene. The germline V and J ends were trimmed by 7 bases and 0 bases, with 16 bases remaining between them. The CDR3 totals 16 residues.

The rearrangement links TRBV9 to TRBJ2-2; D is undetermined. The CDR3 is 15 amino acids. V dropped 0 bases and J dropped 5 bases, with 11 bases sitting between them. Germline values: CDR1 SGDLS, CDR2 YYNGEE. CDR3 DNA: TGTGCCAGCAGCGTAGCTAACCAGGTGACCGGGGAGCTGTTTTTT. It codes for CASSVANQVTGELFF.

The rearrangement links TRBV6-5 to TRBJ2-7; tentatively, D is TRBD1 (7 bases). Trimming pared 4 bases from V and 5 bases from J, leaving 15 bases between. The CDR3 spans 14 residues. Germline assignment: CDR1 MNHEY and CDR2 SVGAGI. CDR3 bases: TGTGCCAGCAGTTTCGACAGGGCTAGCGACGAGCAGTACTTC. It translates to CASSFDRASDEQYF.

The chain joins TRBV29-1 to TRBJ2-7; D may be TRBD2 (6 bases). Trimming stripped 4 bases from V and 3 bases from J, with 13 bases between. CDR3 length: 13 amino acids. Germline V lookup: CDR1 SQVTM, CDR2 ANQGSEA. The CDR3 spells CSVGRVGGYEQYF. CDR3 DNA: TGCAGCGTTGGAAGAGTGGGGGGCTACGAGCAGTACTTC.

This chain connects TRBV11-1 to TRBJ1-1; D is undetermined. The V gene's germline CDR1 is SGHAT and CDR2 FQDESV (reference sequence). This CDR3 comprises 12 residues. V was trimmed by 1 base and J by 11 bases, leaving 11 bases between them. CDR3 nucleotides: TGTGCCAGCAGCTTAGGGTCCAAAGAGGCTTTCTTT. This codes for CASSLGSKEAFF.

This rearrangement joins TRBV6-2 or TRBV6-3 to TRBJ2-7; possibly TRBD1 for D (6 bases). The V gene's germline CDR1 is MNHEY and CDR2 SVGEGT. Trimming took off 6 bases at V and 1 base at J, with 13 bases between the two ends. CDR3 length equals 14 residues. The DNA for the CDR3 is TGTGCCAGCAGCCAAATAGGGGGATCCTACGAGCAGTACTTC. This encodes CASSQIGGSYEQYF.

This chain joins TRBV5-4 and TRBJ1-1; 8 positions agree with TRBD1. Germline trimming cut 0 bases from V and 0 bases from J; bases unmatched to any gene: 4. This CDR3 has 16 residues. Germline V gene lookup returns CDR1 SGHNT and CDR2 YYREEE (reference sequence). In nucleotides, the CDR3 is TGTGCCAGCAGCTTGGGTTTGACAGGGGTGAACACTGAAGCTTTCTTT. Translated, it gives CASSLGLTGVNTEAFF.

In its sample, this clone was seen once. The chain employs TRBV10-2 and TRBJ1-3, with 7 bases lining up with TRBD1. This CDR3 has 12 amino acids. Trimming at V came to 8 bases and at J to 3 bases, leaving 1 base not matched to a gene. CDR1 WSHSY and CDR2 SAAADI come from the germline V gene. In DNA form, the CDR3 reads TGCGCCAGCGGGACAGTTGGAAACACCATATATTTT. Protein: CASGTVGNTIYF.